These 16 T cell receptor beta chains originate from one sample sequenced in a study of T-cell reconstitution after alpha-beta-depleted transplantation in children. The library targeted TCRbeta and was prepared with unique molecular identifiers. TCRdb re-analysed the PCR reads in MiXCR, keeping a single row per CDR3 protein. This repertoire shows around 490,000 distinct CDR3 sequences, about an eighth found once; its top ten account for about 15%. The material sequenced was PBMCs, mostly from graft donor cells, taken 180 days after TCRalphabeta/CD19-depleted stem cell transplant. These receptors were collected from a female patient aged 2-10 years who had a stem cell transplant for aplastic anemia, so the T cells may come from the graft donor.

This clonotype was counted between two and nine times. The V and J genes are TRBV11-3 and TRBJ2-7; D unclear. The germline V gene encodes CDR1 SGHNT and CDR2 YENEEA. The CDR3 spans 13 residues. Trimming left V 1 base short and J 5 bases short, with 9 bases between. CDR3: CASSLAGVDEQYV. DNA for the CDR3: TGTGCCAGCAGCTTAGCGGGCGTGGACGAGCAGTACGTC.

This clonotype has a handful of counts. The chain recombines TRBV6-5 with TRBJ1-6; TRBD1 is a possible D gene (6 bases). Germline V gene data show CDR1 as MNHEY and CDR2 as SVGAGI. V was cut by 0 bases and J by 1 base, with 10 bases left in between. This CDR3 contains 17 residues. CDR3 in amino acids: CASSYSRGGSYNSPLHF. CDR3 nucleotides: TGTGCCAGCAGTTACTCCAGAGGGGGGTCCTATAATTCACCCCTCCACTTT.

The chain combines TRBV4-1 with TRBJ2-1, with 8 nucleotides matching TRBD1. The germline gives CDR1 MGHRA, CDR2 YSYEKL. V dropped 4 bases and J dropped 5; count of bases not matched to a gene: 13. The CDR3 is 17 amino acids. DNA of the CDR3: TGCGCCAGCAGCCTCTGGCCCGGGACAGGTAATAACAATGAGCAGTTCTTC. It is translated as CASSLWPGTGNNNEQFF.

This clonotype has just a few counts. The CDR3 region has the DNA TGTGCCAGCAGCCTGACGGGACAGGGCAATCAGCCCCAGCATTTT. This encodes CASSLTGQGNQPQHF. The rearrangement joins TRBV7-9 to TRBJ1-5, with 8 nucleotides matching TRBD1. Germline V CDR1 and CDR2: SEHNR, FQNEAQ (reference sequence). The CDR3 totals 15 residues. The V gene end was trimmed by 5 bases and the J gene end by 2 bases; junction bases not matched to a gene: 5.

This clonotype was counted only a few times. The gene calls are TRBV14 and TRBJ2-4; D ambiguous. The CDR3 totals 11 residues. V lost 3 bases and J 6 bases, leaving 3 bases between the germline ends. CDR1 and CDR2 (germline): SGHDN, FVKESK. The CDR3 region is CASSQGNIQYF. The CDR3, as DNA: TGTGCCAGCAGCCAGGGAAACATTCAGTACTTC.

The chain has TRBV4-2 and TRBJ1-3, with D possibly TRBD1 on 6 matching bases. This CDR3 comprises 16 residues. Germline CDR1 reads LGHNA; CDR2 reads YNFKEQ. The V gene lost 0 bases and the J gene lost 2 bases, with 11 bases spanning the gap. The CDR3, as DNA: TGTGCCAGCAGCCAAGACGGGGGGCAGGCTGGAAACACCATATATTTT. Its protein is CASSQDGGQAGNTIYF.

Worth noting for this clonotype: A much larger clone is a single base away; this may be a read error. The rearrangement joins TRBV29-1 to TRBJ2-1; 11 nucleotides agree with TRBD2. Germline lookup yields CDR1 SQVTM and CDR2 ANQGSEA. The CDR3 consists of 13 residues. Trimming took 7 bases from V and 6 from J; bases not matched to a gene: 5. Here the CDR3 reads CSDSGGVLNEQFF. The CDR3 DNA is TGCAGCGATAGCGGGGGGGTTCTCAATGAGCAGTTCTTC.

This clonotype was recorded a few times. The chain carries TRBV12-3 or TRBV12-4 and TRBJ2-7; 9 bases line up with TRBD2. The trim removed 5 bases at V and 2 bases at J, leaving 4 bases unmatched. The CDR3 has 14 residues. The CDR3 protein is CASSPTSGAYEQYF. As DNA, the CDR3 is TGTGCCAGCAGTCCGACTAGCGGAGCCTACGAGCAGTACTTC.

The rearrangement joins TRBV28 to TRBJ2-7; 9 nucleotides line up with TRBD2. CDR3 size: 14 residues. V lost 8 bases and J lost 1; bases outside the gene matches: 6. Per the germline V gene, CDR1 is MDHEN and CDR2 is SYDVKM. This CDR3 reads CASGLARPSYEQYF. The CDR3 DNA sequence: TGTGCCAGCGGACTAGCGCGACCTTCCTACGAGCAGTACTTC.

This clonotype was seen ten or more times. The V gene is TRBV7-2, the J gene TRBJ2-5, with D hard to call. This CDR3 spans 12 amino acids. Germline-derived CDR1 and CDR2 are SGHTA and FQGNSA. Trimming removed 4 bases from V and 5 bases from J, with 8 bases in between. CDR3 region: CASSSPSETQYF. The CDR3 bases are TGTGCCAGCAGCTCCCCGTCGGAGACCCAGTACTTC.

This clonotype was seen more than once but under ten times. The chain employs TRBV7-2 and TRBJ2-1, with 14 positions matching TRBD2. V lost 3 bases, J lost 11 bases, and 12 bases stayed unmatched. This CDR3 is 17 amino acids long. From germline, CDR1 is SGHTA and CDR2 FQGNSA. As DNA, the CDR3 is TGTGCCAGCAGCTTCAGCGGATCCGGGACTAGCGGGAGCAAGCAGTTCTTC. As protein: CASSFSGSGTSGSKQFF.

This clonotype came up a few times. The genes are TRBV7-8 and TRBJ2-7; TRBD2 is a possible D gene (5 bases). V lost 5 bases, J lost 0 bases, and 17 bases lay in between. The germline V gene encodes CDR1 SGHVS and CDR2 FQNEAQ. The CDR3 length is 16 residues. The CDR3 region has the DNA TGTGCCAGCAGCCATATCAAGCGGACCAGCTCCTACGAGCAGTACTTC. Encoded protein: CASSHIKRTSSYEQYF.

This clonotype was seen a few times. V usage is TRBV29-1 and J usage is TRBJ2-7; D is possibly TRBD1 (5 bases). This CDR3 spans 14 amino acids. Germline V gene sequence: CDR1 SQVTM, CDR2 ANQGSEA. The germline V and J ends were trimmed by 0 bases and 2 bases, with 11 bases remaining between them. CDR3 amino acids: CSVEDSDTTYEQYF. As DNA, the CDR3 is TGCAGCGTTGAAGATTCGGACACTACCTACGAGCAGTACTTC.

This clonotype was recorded a few times. This rearrangement joins TRBV20-1 to TRBJ2-3; 8 bases align to TRBD2. J gave up 9 bases and V 7 bases, and 0 bases lay outside the gene matches. This CDR3 has 9 residues. Germline CDR1 reads DFQATT; CDR2 reads SNEGSKA (reference sequence). The CDR3 DNA sequence: TGCAGTGTAGCGGGGACGCAGTATTTT. Its protein product is CSVAGTQYF.

The sample holds a few counts of this clonotype. The J gene is TRBJ2-5, the V gene TRBV12-3 or TRBV12-4; D is uncertain. With 8 bases removed from V and 2 bases from J, the gap between germline ends came to 18 bases. The CDR3 runs to 15 residues. CDR3 residues: CASRDWVGQQETQYF. The CDR3 bases are TGTGCCAGCCGCGACTGGGTCGGCCAACAAGAGACCCAGTACTTC.

The genes are TRBV4-3 and TRBJ2-1; the D gene is possibly TRBD1 (6 bases). CDR1 and CDR2 from the germline V gene are LGHNA and YSLEER. V lost 0 bases and J lost 3, with 9 bases in between. The CDR3 loop spans 15 amino acids. The CDR3 DNA follows: TGCGCCAGCAGCCAAGAAACAGGGTTCTACAATGAGCAGTTCTTC. It translates to CASSQETGFYNEQFF.